Listed below are T cell receptor beta chains from one sample, sequenced in a study of control samples from healthy donors and cancer patients. TCRdb's table, derived via immunoSEQ multiplex PCR, lists solely in-frame clones and lacks some. In the table there are around 180,000 clones, around 88% of which are singletons. Sample: blood. These receptors came from a woman aged 30 to 39 in good health. Each CDR3 is given with its conserved first and last residue. Each record gives: V gene, clone size, D gene, J gene, CDR3 DNA, CDR3 protein. The D gene is left open where the match is weak. A clone size is listed for some rows: how often the clone was seen (once, few, many), or a class if it is expanded.

TRBV27,.,.,TRBJ2-7,TGTGCCAGCAGTTTAAGAGGGACCGACTCCTACGAGCAGTACTTC,CASSLRGTDSYEQYF
TRBV9,.,.,TRBJ1-6,TGTGCCAGCAGCGTATCAGGGGATAGCTCACCCCTCCACTTT,CASSVSGDSSPLHF
TRBV2,.,.,TRBJ2-5,TGTGCCAGCACGTCCGAGTGGGGTCAAGAGACCCAGTACTTC,CASTSEWGQETQYF
TRBV6-4,few,TRBD2,TRBJ2-3,TGTGCCAGCAGTGACTCGCGGGGGGGCACAGATACGCAGTATTTT,CASSDSRGGTDTQYF
TRBV7-9,.,TRBD1,TRBJ1-6,TGTGCCAGCAGCGGACACGGGACAGGGAATTCACCCCTCCACTTT,CASSGHGTGNSPLHF
TRBV5-1,.,TRBD1,TRBJ2-5,TGCGCCAGCAGCTGGGGACAGGGAAGCGGGGAGACCCAGTACTTC,CASSWGQGSGETQYF
TRBV7-8,.,TRBD1,TRBJ1-4,TGTGCCAGCAGCCAGGACAGGGAAGGCGAAAAACTGTTTTTT,CASSQDREGEKLFF
TRBV27,.,.,TRBJ2-1,TGTGCCAGCAGTTCACACAATGAGCAGTTCTTC,CASSSHNEQFF
TRBV18,.,TRBD1,TRBJ1-5,TGTGCCAGCTCACAGACAGGGGGGCAGCCCCAGCATTTT,CASSQTGGQPQHF
TRBV19,.,.,TRBJ1-1,TGTGCCAGTAGTCGGGGCAGGAACACTGAAGCTTTCTTT,CASSRGRNTEAFF
TRBV7-9,.,.,TRBJ1-3,TGTGCCAGCAGCTTAGATAGGGCTGTCGGAAACACCATATATTTT,CASSLDRAVGNTIYF
TRBV28,once,TRBD2,TRBJ2-3,TGTGCCAGCAGTTTACTGGCTAGCGGGAGGGCCGGGTACACAGATACGCAGTATTTT,CASSLLASGRAGYTDTQYF
TRBV2,once,TRBD1,TRBJ2-3,TGTGCCAGCAGGGCAACAGGGGGAGATACGCAGTATTTT,CASRATGGDTQYF
TRBV7-9,.,TRBD2,TRBJ2-3,TGTGCCAGCAGCCCTAGCGGGAGAACCACTCGCACAGATACGCAGTATTTT,CASSPSGRTTRTDTQYF
TRBV29-1,.,.,TRBJ1-5,TGCAGCGTTGGGGAACTCGATCAGCCCCAGCATTTT,CSVGELDQPQHF
TRBV11-2,.,TRBD2,TRBJ2-1,TGTGCCAGCAGCCCTTTAGCGGGGGGGGCCTACAATGAGCAGTTCTTC,CASSPLAGGAYNEQFF
TRBV5-1,once,.,TRBJ2-7,TGCGCCAGCAGCTTGGGTGGAGACACCTACGAGCAGTACTTC,CASSLGGDTYEQYF
TRBV18,.,TRBD1,TRBJ1-1,TGTGCCAGCTCACCCTTTCTACAGGGGCAGAACACTGAAGCTTTCTTT,CASSPFLQGQNTEAFF
TRBV4-1,.,.,TRBJ2-1,TGCGCCAGCAGCCAAGATCGGACCGGGTGGGGCGATGAGCAGTTCTTC,CASSQDRTGWGDEQFF
TRBV11-2,.,.,TRBJ2-1,TGTGCCAGCAGACCGAGGGGACCCAATGAGCAGTTCTTC,CASRPRGPNEQFF
TRBV15,.,TRBD1,TRBJ2-2,TGTGCCACCAGCAGAACCCGGGACAGGGGGCCCACCGGGGAGCTGTTTTTT,CATSRTRDRGPTGELFF
TRBV5-1,.,.,TRBJ1-4,TGCGCCAGCAGCCCCACCCCGGGCAGCCCTAATGAAAAACTGTTTTTT,CASSPTPGSPNEKLFF
TRBV19,.,.,TRBJ1-1,TGTGCCAGTACCCCGGCAGGGGCAGAAGCTTTCTTT,CASTPAGAEAFF
TRBV7-9,once,.,TRBJ2-7,TGTGCCAGCAGCGGGGACTCGACCTACGAGCAGTACTTC,CASSGDSTYEQYF
TRBV2,.,.,TRBJ2-3,TGTGCCACACAGGGACTATTAGGGGCAGATACGCAGTATTTT,CATQGLLGADTQYF
TRBV11-3,.,TRBD2,TRBJ2-3,TGTGCCAGCAGCTGGGAAGCGGGGGCCCCAGATACGCAGTATTTT,CASSWEAGAPDTQYF
TRBV3-1/TRBV3-2,once,.,TRBJ1-3,TGTGCCAGCAGCAGGGTGTTAATCCCCTCTGGAAACACCATATATTTT,CASSRVLIPSGNTIYF
TRBV5-4,.,.,TRBJ2-5,TGTGCCAGCAGCCTTATCGAGACAGAGAGAGAGACCCAGTACTTC,CASSLIETERETQYF
TRBV6-6,.,.,TRBJ1-5,TGTGCCAGCAGAGCTTTGGGGGGTCGGGATCAGCCCCAGCATTTT,CASRALGGRDQPQHF
TRBV27,.,TRBD2,TRBJ2-3,TGTGCCAGCAGTCTCCATCCTAGCGGGACAGCAGATACGCAGTATTTT,CASSLHPSGTADTQYF
TRBV27,.,TRBD1,TRBJ2-2,TGTGCCAGCAGTCCGGACAGGGCGAACACCGGGGAGCTGTTTTTT,CASSPDRANTGELFF
TRBV28,.,TRBD1,TRBJ2-5,TGTGCCAGCAGCCGAACCACAGGGGAAGGGGAGACCCAGTACTTC,CASSRTTGEGETQYF
TRBV10-3,.,.,TRBJ1-1,TGTGCCATCAGTGAGCGGCGGGGGGCTGAGGAGGCTTTCTTT,CAISERRGAEEAFF
TRBV2,once,.,TRBJ2-1,TGTGCCAGCAGCCTCAGACAGACCTCCTACAATGAGCAGTTCTTC,CASSLRQTSYNEQFF
TRBV9,.,TRBD1,TRBJ2-1,TGTGCCAGCAGCTTCAACCGGGACAGGGAATCCTACAATGAGCAGTTCTTC,CASSFNRDRESYNEQFF
TRBV3-1/TRBV3-2,.,.,TRBJ1-2,TGTGCCAGCAGCCAAATTACAGGTAGCGATGGCTACACCTTC,CASSQITGSDGYTF
TRBV7-9,few,.,TRBJ2-1,TGTGCCAGCAGCCTAGAGAGCTCCTACAATGAGCAGTTCTTC,CASSLESSYNEQFF
TRBV11-1,.,.,TRBJ2-3,TGTGCCAGCAGCTTAGGAACGGCGACAGATACGCAGTATTTT,CASSLGTATDTQYF
TRBV5-6,.,.,TRBJ1-2,TGTGCCAGCAGCCCAGGGACCGTTTATGGCTACACCTTC,CASSPGTVYGYTF
TRBV7-9,.,.,TRBJ2-1,TGTGCCAGCAGCCCCTCGCCTGAGCAGTTCTTC,CASSPSPEQFF